The source of this T cell receptor (beta chain) is a study of shared clonotypes between healthy human individuals. Ten or more counts support this clone. Other DNA sequences of this sample code for an identical CDR3. The junction had 2 bases not matched to a gene; V was cut back by 0 bases and J by 1 base. Per the germline V gene, CDR1 is MRHNA and CDR2 is SNTAGT. CDR3 size: 16 residues. Donors comprised only Caucasian adults living in Nashville, Tennessee. Genomic DNA (from each subset) was split evenly across several immunoSEQ plates. Generated by immunoSEQ multiplex PCR, the TCRdb table keeps only in-frame clones and is missing some. This sample has roughly 500,000 clones; more than 75% occur once, and the top ten carry 13%.

This sequence joins TRBV6-4 and TRBJ2-1; 8 positions match TRBD2. Material: PBMCs. The sequence derives from a woman in her forties in good health. Some clones in this sample may be carry-over from other donors' samples. CDR3 DNA: TGTGCCAGCAGTGACTCCGGCGGGGGGTCCTACAATGAGCAGTTCTTC. Translating it yields CASSDSGGGSYNEQFF.